This T cell receptor beta chain was sequenced during a study of T cell responses to AZD1222 COVID-19 vaccine. Assay used: immunoSEQ multiplex PCR; TCRdb lists only in-frame clones, some missing. The data show roughly 140,000 clones, around 89% seen once. Looked up from germline, CDR1 is SGDLS and CDR2 is YYNGEE. The CDR3 has 15 residues. The V gene lost 0 bases and the J gene lost 3 bases, with 12 bases spanning the gap. The rearrangement uses TRBV9 and TRBJ1-2; D is perhaps TRBD1 (5 bases). The input for sequencing was peripheral blood, taken on day 0 of MenACWY control vaccination. The TCR sequence derives from an adult in good health. The CDR3 sequence is CASSVAGTSDYGYTF. CDR3 nucleotides: TGTGCCAGCAGCGTAGCTGGGACCTCTGACTATGGCTACACCTTC.